This TCR beta chain was observed in a study of T cell repertoires in cytomegalovirus infection. Across the study: Public TCR beta signature analysis indicated the presence of both CMV infection and matching HLA type. The study, taken as a whole, reports: Individuals carrying CMV plus the relevant HLA were identified by cumulative frequency of public TCR beta families.

The CDR3 runs to 16 residues. Germline trimming cut 5 bases from V and 4 bases from J; bases unmatched to any gene: 13. TCRdb fed the reads into MiXCR, producing one record per CDR3 protein. The sample shows roughly 300,000 distinct CDR3 sequences, 9.5% of them seen only once. This clonotype has a handful of counts. The antigen is undetermined. The sequence came from a human donor in good health (CMV status not recorded). Some clones in this sample may be carry-over from other donors' samples. The V call is TRBV12-3 or TRBV12-4, the J call TRBJ1-1; TRBD1 aligns across 7 bases. Material: PBMCs. CDR3 coding DNA: TGTGCCAGCAGTCCCGAGATTGACAGGGATGGCACTGAAGCTTTCTTT. Protein: CASSPEIDRDGTEAFF.